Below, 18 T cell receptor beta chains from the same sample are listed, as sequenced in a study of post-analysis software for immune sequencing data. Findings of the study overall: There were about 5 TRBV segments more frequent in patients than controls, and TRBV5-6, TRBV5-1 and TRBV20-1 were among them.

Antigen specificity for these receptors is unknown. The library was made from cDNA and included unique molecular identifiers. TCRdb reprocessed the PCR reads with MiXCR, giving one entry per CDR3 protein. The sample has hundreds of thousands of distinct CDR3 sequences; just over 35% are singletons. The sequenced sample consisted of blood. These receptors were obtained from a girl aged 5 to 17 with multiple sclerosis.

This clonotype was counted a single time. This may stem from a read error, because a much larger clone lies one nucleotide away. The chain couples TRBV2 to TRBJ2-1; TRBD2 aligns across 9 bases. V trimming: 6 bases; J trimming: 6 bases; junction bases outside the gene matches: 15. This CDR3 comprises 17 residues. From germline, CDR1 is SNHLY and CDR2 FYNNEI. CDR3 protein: CASRPRGGTSLINEQFF. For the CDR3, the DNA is TGTGCCAGCAGGCCGCGGGGGGGGACTAGCTTGATCAATGAGCAGTTCTTC.

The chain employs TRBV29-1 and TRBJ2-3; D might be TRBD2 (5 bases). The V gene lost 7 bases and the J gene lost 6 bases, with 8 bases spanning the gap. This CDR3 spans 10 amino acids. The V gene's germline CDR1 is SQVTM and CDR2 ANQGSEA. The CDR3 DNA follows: TGCAGCGGAGGGTCCGATACGCAGTATTTT. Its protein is CSGGSDTQYF.

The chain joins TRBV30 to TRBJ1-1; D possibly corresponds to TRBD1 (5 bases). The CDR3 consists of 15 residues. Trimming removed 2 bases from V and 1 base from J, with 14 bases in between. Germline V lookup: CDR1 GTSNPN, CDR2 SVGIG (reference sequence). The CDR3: CAWSKGRGSNTEAFF. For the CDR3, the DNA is TGTGCCTGGAGTAAGGGTCGGGGGTCGAACACTGAAGCTTTCTTT.

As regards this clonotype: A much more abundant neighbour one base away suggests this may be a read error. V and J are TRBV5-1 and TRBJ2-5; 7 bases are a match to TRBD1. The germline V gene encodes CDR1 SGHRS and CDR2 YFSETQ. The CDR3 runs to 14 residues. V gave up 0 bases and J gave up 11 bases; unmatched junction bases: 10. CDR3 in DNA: TGCGCCAGCAGCTTGGGGGGACAGTACAATGAGCAGTACTTC. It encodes CASSLGGQYNEQYF.

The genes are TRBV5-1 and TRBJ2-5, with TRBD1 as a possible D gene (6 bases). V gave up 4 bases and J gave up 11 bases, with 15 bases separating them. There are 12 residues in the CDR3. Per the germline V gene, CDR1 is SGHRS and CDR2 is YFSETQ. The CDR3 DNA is TGCGCCAGCAGCGCGCAGGGGAATGAGCAGTACTTC. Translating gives CASSAQGNEQYF.

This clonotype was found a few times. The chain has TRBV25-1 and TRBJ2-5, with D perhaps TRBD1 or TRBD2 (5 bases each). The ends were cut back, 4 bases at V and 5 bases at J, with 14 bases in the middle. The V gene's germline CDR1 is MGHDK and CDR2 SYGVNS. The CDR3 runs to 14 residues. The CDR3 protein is CASSGGPGAETQYF. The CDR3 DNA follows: TGTGCCAGCAGTGGGGGACCGGGCGCGGAGACCCAGTACTTC.

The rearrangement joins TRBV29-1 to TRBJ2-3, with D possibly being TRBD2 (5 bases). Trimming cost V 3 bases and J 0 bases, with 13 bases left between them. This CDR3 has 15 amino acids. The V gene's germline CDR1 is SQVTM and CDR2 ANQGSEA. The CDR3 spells CSVESGATSTDTQYF. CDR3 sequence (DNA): TGCAGCGTTGAGAGCGGTGCTACTAGCACAGATACGCAGTATTTT.

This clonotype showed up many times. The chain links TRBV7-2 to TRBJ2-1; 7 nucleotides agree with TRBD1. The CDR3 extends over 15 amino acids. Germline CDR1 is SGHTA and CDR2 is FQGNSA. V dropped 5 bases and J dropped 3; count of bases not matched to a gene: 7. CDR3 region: CASSPVQGYYNEQFF. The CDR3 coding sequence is TGTGCCAGCAGCCCGGTACAGGGGTACTACAATGAGCAGTTCTTC.

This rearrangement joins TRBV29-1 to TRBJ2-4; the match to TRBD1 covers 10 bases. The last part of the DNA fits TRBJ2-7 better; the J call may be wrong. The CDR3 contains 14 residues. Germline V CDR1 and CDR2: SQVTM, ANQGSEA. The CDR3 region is CSVEVGTGAYEQYF. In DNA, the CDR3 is TGCAGCGTTGAAGTGGGGACAGGGGCCTACGAGCAGTACTTC.

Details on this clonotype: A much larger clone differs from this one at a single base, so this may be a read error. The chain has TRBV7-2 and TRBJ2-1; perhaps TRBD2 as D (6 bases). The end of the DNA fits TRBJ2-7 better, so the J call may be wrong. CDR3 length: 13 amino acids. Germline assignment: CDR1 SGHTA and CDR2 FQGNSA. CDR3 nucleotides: TGTGCCAGCAGCTTTCGGGAGTACAATGAGCAGTACTTC. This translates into CASSFREYNEQYF.

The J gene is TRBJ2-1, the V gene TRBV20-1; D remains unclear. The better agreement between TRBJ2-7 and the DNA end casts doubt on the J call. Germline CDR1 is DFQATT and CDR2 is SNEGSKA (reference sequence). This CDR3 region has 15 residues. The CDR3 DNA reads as TGCAGTGCGCCCAAGAGCCATGCCACCTACAATGAGCAGTACTTC. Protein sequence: CSAPKSHATYNEQYF.

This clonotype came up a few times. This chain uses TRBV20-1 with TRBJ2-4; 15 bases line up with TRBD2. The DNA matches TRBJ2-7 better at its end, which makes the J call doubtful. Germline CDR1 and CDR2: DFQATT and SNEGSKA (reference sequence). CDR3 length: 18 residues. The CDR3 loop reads CSAKSGLAGGASVCEQYF. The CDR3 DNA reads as TGCAGTGCTAAGTCGGGACTAGCGGGAGGAGCATCGGTTTGCGAGCAGTACTTC.

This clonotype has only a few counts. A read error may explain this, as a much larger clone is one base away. The CDR3 is CASLSGRGSYNEQFF. The DNA for the CDR3 is TGTGCCAGCCTCTCCGGCAGGGGCTCCTACAATGAGCAGTTCTTC. The chain combines TRBV6-6 with TRBJ2-1; tentative D call: TRBD1 (6 bases). Germline CDR1 MNHNY, CDR2 SVGAGI (reference sequence). Deletions cut 8 bases from V and 0 bases from J, with 14 bases between. CDR3 size: 15 residues.

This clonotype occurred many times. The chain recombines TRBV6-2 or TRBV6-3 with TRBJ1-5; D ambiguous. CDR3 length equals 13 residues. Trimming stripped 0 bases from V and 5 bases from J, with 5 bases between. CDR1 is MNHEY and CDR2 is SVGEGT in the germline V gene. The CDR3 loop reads CASSYSLYQPQHF. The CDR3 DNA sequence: TGTGCCAGCAGTTACTCGCTGTATCAGCCCCAGCATTTT.

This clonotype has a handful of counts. CDR3 region: CASSAAPGGSDTQYF. CDR3 coding DNA: TGTGCCAGCAGCGCAGCTCCCGGGGGATCAGATACGCAGTATTTT. The J gene is TRBJ2-3, the V gene TRBV9, with a weak D call TRBD2 (6 bases). CDR3 length equals 15 residues. Trimming stripped 3 bases from V and 4 bases from J, with 15 bases between. Germline V gene data show CDR1 as SGDLS and CDR2 as YYNGEE.

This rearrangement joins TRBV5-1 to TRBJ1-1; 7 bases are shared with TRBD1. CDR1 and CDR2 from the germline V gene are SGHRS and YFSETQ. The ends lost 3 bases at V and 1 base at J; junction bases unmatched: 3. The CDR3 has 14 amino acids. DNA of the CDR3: TGCGCCAGCAGCTCGGACAGGACGAACACTGAAGCTTTCTTT. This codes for CASSSDRTNTEAFF.

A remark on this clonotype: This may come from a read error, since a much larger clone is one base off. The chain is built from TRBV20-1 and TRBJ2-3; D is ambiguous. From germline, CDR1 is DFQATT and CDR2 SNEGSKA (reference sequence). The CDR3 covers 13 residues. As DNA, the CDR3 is TGCAGTGCTGATGAGCGTAGCACAGATACGCTGTATTTT. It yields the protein CSADERSTDTLYF.

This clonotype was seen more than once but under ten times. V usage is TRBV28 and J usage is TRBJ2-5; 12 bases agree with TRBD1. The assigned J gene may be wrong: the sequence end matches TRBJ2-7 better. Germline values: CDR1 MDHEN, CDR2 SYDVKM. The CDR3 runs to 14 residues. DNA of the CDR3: TGTGCCAGCAACCCGGGACAGGGGGCATACGAGCAGTACTTC. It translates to CASNPGQGAYEQYF.